Presented here are 11 T cell receptor beta chains from one specimen sequenced in a study of OX40 agonist ivuxolimab in advanced cancers. Only in-frame clones appear in the TCRdb table, and some are missing; sequencing was by immunoSEQ multiplex PCR. This sample has 80,000 or so clones, with around 86% found just once. Material: CD4+ or CD8+ T cells sorted from blood, obtained in a trial of the OX40 agonist ivuxolimab. These receptors came from an adult with an advanced solid tumor such as melanoma, head and neck, liver or kidney cancer.

This sequence joins TRBV18 and TRBJ2-2; the match to TRBD2 covers 7 bases. Germline CDR1 is KGHSH and CDR2 is LQKENI. The CDR3 spans 12 residues. V was pared by 7 bases and J by 6 bases, with 2 bases of the junction left unmatched. DNA of the CDR3: TGTGCCAGCTACCGGGGGGCCGGGGAGCTGTTTTTT. Translated, it gives CASYRGAGELFF.

This sequence joins TRBV25-1 and TRBJ2-2, with D perhaps matching TRBD1 (6 bases). V shed 1 base and J shed 0 bases, with 9 bases lying between them. This CDR3 is built from 16 residues. The germline V gene encodes CDR1 MGHDK and CDR2 SYGVNS. CDR3 bases: TGTGCCAGCAGTGAATCGACAGGTTCGAACACCGGGGAGCTGTTTTTT. Residues: CASSESTGSNTGELFF.

CDR3 nucleotide sequence: TGTGCCAGCTCCGGGACAGGGGGCACAGATACGCAGTATTTT. Its translation is CASSGTGGTDTQYF. V usage is TRBV18 and J usage is TRBJ2-3, with 10 bases matching TRBD1. The junction had 1 base not matched to a gene; V was cut back by 6 bases and J by 1 base. CDR1 is KGHSH and CDR2 is LQKENI in the germline V gene. CDR3 size: 14 residues. Full variable domain (remainder filled in from reference TRBV18 and TRBJ2-3): NAGVMQNPRHLVRRRGQEARLRCSPMKGHSHVYWYRQLPEEGLKFMVYLQKENIIDESGMPKERFSAEFPKEGPSILRIQQVVRGDSAAYFCASSGTGGTDTQYFGPGTRLTVL.

The V gene is TRBV5-4, the J gene TRBJ2-1; 7 bases are shared with TRBD1. The CDR3 totals 16 residues. Germline V gene data show CDR1 as SGHNT and CDR2 as YYREEE (reference sequence). V lost 0 bases and J lost 4; bases outside the gene matches: 7. As DNA, the CDR3 is TGTGCCAGCAGCTTGGACTGGTCAGGGGGATACAATGAGCAGTTCTTC. It is translated as CASSLDWSGGYNEQFF.

The rearrangement joins TRBV2 to TRBJ1-1; no clear D. Germline values: CDR1 SNHLY, CDR2 FYNNEI. V shed 3 bases and J shed 1 base, with 6 bases lying between them. CDR3 length equals 13 residues. The DNA for the CDR3 is TGTGCCAGCAGTGACGTTCGGAACACTGAAGCTTTCTTT. Translated, it gives CASSDVRNTEAFF.

This chain joins TRBV6-1 and TRBJ2-6; D is unclear. V was cut by 6 bases and J by 8 bases, with 8 bases left in between. This CDR3 is built from 12 residues. Per germline, CDR1 MNHNS and CDR2 SASEGT. CDR3 protein: CASRERSNVLTF. The CDR3 nucleotides read TGTGCCAGCAGAGAGAGGTCCAACGTCCTGACTTTC.

V is TRBV7-6 and J is TRBJ2-6; 7 bases are shared with TRBD1. With 5 bases clipped from V and 4 bases from J, the junction kept 5 bases outside the gene matches. The CDR3 is made up of 15 amino acids. Germline V gene lookup returns CDR1 SGHVS and CDR2 FNYEAQ. For the CDR3, the DNA is TGTGCCAGCAGCCTGACAGGGAACGGGGCCAACGTCCTGACTTTC. This sequence encodes CASSLTGNGANVLTF.

A word on this clone: This sample includes further DNA sequences coding for the same CDR3. J is TRBJ1-4 and V is TRBV27, with D hard to call. CDR3 length: 15 residues. Trimming took off 5 bases at V and 14 bases at J, with 24 bases between the two ends. CDR1 MNHEY and CDR2 SMNVEV come from the germline V gene (reference sequence). The CDR3 nucleotides read TGTGCCAGCAGTCCCAGGTCCCCCCTAGTTTCTGACCTGTTTTTT. Protein product: CASSPRSPLVSDLFF.

J is TRBJ2-3 and V is TRBV9; tentatively, D is TRBD1 or TRBD2 (5 bases each). Germline V gene data show CDR1 as SGDLS and CDR2 as YYNGEE. V was pared by 5 bases and J by 4 bases, with 17 bases between. This CDR3 spans 15 amino acids. Here the CDR3 reads CASRRGANVPDTQYF. CDR3 nucleotide sequence: TGTGCCAGCAGGAGGGGTGCCAATGTACCAGATACGCAGTATTTT. Combining the CDR3 with reference TRBV9 and TRBJ2-3 gives the whole variable domain DSGVTQTPKHLITATGQRVTLRCSPRSGDLSVYWYQQSLDQGLQFLIQYYNGEERAKGNILERFSAQQFPDLHSELNLSSLELGDSALYFCASRRGANVPDTQYFGPGTRLTVL.

The count of this clone is one. The chain couples TRBV18 to TRBJ1-2, with D possibly matching TRBD1 (5 bases). Trimming took 6 bases from V and 3 from J, leaving 11 bases between them. The length of the CDR3 is 13 residues. Per the germline V gene, CDR1 is KGHSH and CDR2 is LQKENI. The DNA for the CDR3 is TGTGCCAGCTCCCAAGGGGCGGACTATGGCTACACCTTC. Protein product: CASSQGADYGYTF.

J is TRBJ2-2 and V is TRBV25-1; D remains unclear. Trimming cost V 2 bases and J 4 bases, with 8 bases left between them. This CDR3 is 14 amino acids long. The V gene's germline CDR1 is MGHDK and CDR2 SYGVNS. CDR3 protein: CASSEVGFTGELFF. DNA for the CDR3: TGTGCCAGCAGTGAAGTGGGTTTCACCGGGGAGCTGTTTTTT.